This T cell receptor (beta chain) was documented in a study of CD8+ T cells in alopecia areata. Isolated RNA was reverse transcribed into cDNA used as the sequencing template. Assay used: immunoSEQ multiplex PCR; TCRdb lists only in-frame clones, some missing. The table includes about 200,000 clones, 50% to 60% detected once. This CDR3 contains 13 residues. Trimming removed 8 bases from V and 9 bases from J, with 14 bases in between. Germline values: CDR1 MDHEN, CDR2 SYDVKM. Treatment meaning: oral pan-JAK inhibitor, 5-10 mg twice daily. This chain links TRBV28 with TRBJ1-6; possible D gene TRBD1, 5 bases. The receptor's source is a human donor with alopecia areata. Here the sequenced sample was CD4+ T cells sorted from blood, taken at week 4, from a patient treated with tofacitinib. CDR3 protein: CASGTWGSSPLHF. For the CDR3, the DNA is TGTGCCAGCGGTACATGGGGGAGTTCACCCCTCCACTTT.